Listed below are T cell receptor beta chains from one sample, sequenced in a study of T cell responses to AZD1222 COVID-19 vaccine. This table comes from immunoSEQ multiplex PCR, and its TCRdb copy is limited to in-frame clones, with some not included. The sample shows 110,000 to 150,000 clones, over 85% of them seen only once. Sequencing was performed on peripheral blood, taken on day 0 of AZD1222 vaccination. The source is an adult in good health. The CDR3 runs from the conserved cysteine through the conserved F or W.

TRBV11-2 | CASSWTSGAEGNIQYF
TRBV4-1 | CASSHQTSGRDRSYNEQFF
TRBV18 | CASSPDPTHSGNTIYF
TRBV11-2 | CASSLGSSNEQYF
TRBV15 | CATSRDQGPYNEQFF
TRBV4-1 | CASSQGLTEQETQYF
TRBV15 | CATSGQRSGEDTEAFF
TRBV4-1 | CASSDPSVRETGELFF
TRBV5-1 | CASSLVEGSTEAFF
TRBV9 | CASSVGGGRTYEQYF
TRBV5-1 | CASSLDRGEGTIYF
TRBV5-1 | CASSPAQGRPYEQYF
TRBV11-3 | CASSLRGRNEQFF
TRBV27 | CASSLWGGLGYGYTF
TRBV5-6 | CASSWGLAGKETQYF
TRBV4-1 | CASSQERGAVETQYF
TRBV21-1 | CARDFLPPHTEAFF
TRBV10-1 | CASSERATGGYTF
TRBV28 | CASRAMGSGLGSPLHF
TRBV5-1 | CASSSMTGVDEAFF
TRBV6-5 | CASRSGQGSEKLFF
TRBV5-8 | CASSFGRYNQPQHF
TRBV14 | CASSQIGIEQYF